A single sample is the source of the 24 T cell receptor beta chains below, sequenced in a study of blood T cell repertoires in COVID-19 (dated by TCRdb to the early 2020s). The receptor library was made with the immunoSEQ multiplex PCR assay. Here the immuneACCESS table is served through TCRdb, limited to in-frame sequences with V and J called. Missing clones are a known gap in these copies; in checked studies unresolved V genes cover under half, and the rest lacks a known reason. This sample lists 85,000 to 110,000 clones; about 90% were detected once. The ten largest clones capture 3.1% of the sample. Specimen: peripheral blood. These receptors were collected from a man in his forties or fifties in a cohort sampled during active COVID-19.

The rearrangement uses TRBV11-2 and TRBJ2-7, with D possibly matching TRBD1 (6 bases). Germline V gene data show CDR1 as SGHAT and CDR2 as FQNNGV. The length of the CDR3 is 15 residues. V was clipped by 3 bases and J by 1 base, with 13 bases between them. CDR3 DNA: TGTGCCAGCAGCTTCTACGGGACAAGTTCCTACGAGCAGTACTTC. This codes for CASSFYGTSSYEQYF.

The V gene is TRBV14, the J gene TRBJ2-3, with 7 bases lining up with TRBD1. Germline loops: CDR1 SGHDN, CDR2 FVKESK. V was clipped by 0 bases and J by 4 bases; unmatched bases: 7. The CDR3 has 16 residues. CDR3 nucleotide sequence: TGTGCCAGCAGCCAAGAAAGAGGACAGGCGGCAGATACGCAGTATTTT. Residues: CASSQERGQAADTQYF.

The rearrangement uses TRBV4-3 and TRBJ1-2; D is uncertain. Trimming pared 0 bases from V and 7 bases from J, leaving 12 bases between. In germline, CDR1 is LGHNA, CDR2 YSLEER. The CDR3 is 14 amino acids. The CDR3 loop is CASSQESGLSGYTF. CDR3 DNA: TGCGCCAGCAGCCAAGAATCGGGGTTGTCTGGCTACACCTTC.

The J gene is TRBJ2-3, the V gene TRBV7-7; 8 bases match TRBD2. The J segment lost 4 bases and the V segment lost 5 bases, leaving 8 bases of the junction unmatched. This CDR3 is built from 15 residues. Germline assignment: CDR1 SSHAT and CDR2 FNYEAQ (reference sequence). The CDR3 DNA follows: TGTGCCAGCAGCGCCGGGACTAGGAGTGCAGATACGCAGTATTTT. This gives the protein CASSAGTRSADTQYF.

V usage is TRBV11-2 and J usage is TRBJ2-2, with 8 positions matching TRBD1. The trim removed 5 bases at V and 4 bases at J, leaving 6 bases unmatched. Germline-derived CDR1 and CDR2 are SGHAT and FQNNGV. The CDR3 loop spans 15 amino acids. The CDR3 is CASSAGQDATGELFF. DNA for the CDR3: TGTGCCAGCAGCGCGGGACAGGACGCCACCGGGGAGCTGTTTTTT.

The genes are TRBV12-3 or TRBV12-4 and TRBJ1-5; D may be TRBD1 (6 bases). V gave up 6 bases and J gave up 4 bases, with 10 bases separating them. The CDR3 has 13 residues. Written as DNA, the CDR3 is TGTGCCAGCAGCACCGGACAGAATCAGCCCCAGCATTTT. Translation: CASSTGQNQPQHF.

This chain links TRBV28 with TRBJ2-3, with 10 nucleotides matching TRBD1. There are 15 residues in the CDR3. The junction had 5 bases not matched to a gene; V was cut back by 6 bases and J by 2 bases. Germline V gene sequence: CDR1 MDHEN, CDR2 SYDVKM. In DNA form, the CDR3 reads TGTGCCAGCAGCCGGGACAGGGGTTTCACAGATACGCAGTATTTT. The encoded protein is CASSRDRGFTDTQYF.

The gene calls are TRBV24-1 and TRBJ2-3; the D gene is possibly TRBD2 (6 bases). The CDR3 is made up of 14 amino acids. CDR1 is KGHDR and CDR2 is SFDVKD in the germline V gene. Trimming removed 5 bases from V and 0 bases from J, with 8 bases in between. This CDR3 is CATSAGTSTDTQYF. The CDR3 bases are TGTGCCACCAGTGCCGGGACTAGCACAGATACGCAGTATTTT.

The CDR3 loop reads CASSRDTYEQYF. DNA for the CDR3: TGTGCCAGCAGCCGCGACACATACGAGCAGTACTTC. The chain joins TRBV11-3 to TRBJ2-7; the D is unclear. This CDR3 is built from 12 residues. The V and J ends lost 5 bases and 4 bases respectively, with 9 bases between them. Germline values: CDR1 SGHNT, CDR2 YENEEA.

This clone was picked up one time. The chain recombines TRBV24-1 with TRBJ2-7; D not certain. The germline CDR1 and CDR2 sequences are KGHDR and SFDVKD. V lost 4 bases to trimming and J lost 6 bases, with 6 bases between them. This CDR3 spans 11 amino acids. The CDR3 protein is CATSDYFEQYF. CDR3 nucleotide sequence: TGTGCCACCAGTGACTATTTCGAGCAGTACTTC.

The chain combines TRBV2 with TRBJ2-2, with a tentative D call TRBD2 (6 bases). Looked up from germline, CDR1 is SNHLY and CDR2 is FYNNEI. CDR3 length: 14 amino acids. V lost 7 bases, J lost 2 bases, and 11 bases lay in between. The CDR3 coding sequence is TGTGCCAGCACGCGGACTACCAACACCGGGGAGCTGTTTTTT. Its translation: CASTRTTNTGELFF.

The gene calls are TRBV5-1 and TRBJ2-1; 8 nucleotides agree with TRBD2. Unmatched junction bases numbered 7, after V lost 5 bases and J lost 6 bases. The CDR3 extends over 14 amino acids. Germline assignment: CDR1 SGHRS and CDR2 YFSETQ. CDR3 coding DNA: TGCGCCAGCAGTCCGCGGGGGGCTATCAATGAGCAGTTCTTC. As protein: CASSPRGAINEQFF.

The gene calls are TRBV28 and TRBJ2-2; 7 bases match TRBD1. CDR1 is MDHEN, CDR2 SYDVKM, per germline. Germline trimming cut 3 bases from V and 2 bases from J; bases unmatched to any gene: 6. The CDR3 loop spans 16 amino acids. In DNA form, the CDR3 reads TGTGCCAGCAGTTTTTACAGGGGCCAAAACACCGGGGAGCTGTTTTTT. Protein: CASSFYRGQNTGELFF.

This sequence joins TRBV20-1 and TRBJ1-1, with a possible D match to TRBD1 (5 bases). This CDR3 comprises 17 residues. V was trimmed by 3 bases and J by 4 bases, leaving 24 bases between them. Per germline, CDR1 DFQATT and CDR2 SNEGSKA (reference sequence). CDR3 coding DNA: TGCAGTGCTAGTACTGCGGGGGGGAGACGAGGGTTCACTGAAGCTTTCTTT. It encodes CSASTAGGRRGFTEAFF.

The chain employs TRBV11-3 and TRBJ1-2, with D perhaps TRBD1 (6 bases). Trimming removed 5 bases from V and 5 bases from J, with 15 bases in between. CDR3 length: 14 residues. Germline V gene lookup returns CDR1 SGHNT and CDR2 YENEEA. The CDR3 sequence: CASSPTPGDYGYTF. The CDR3 DNA is TGTGCCAGCAGCCCGACCCCAGGGGATTATGGCTACACCTTC.

The V and J genes are TRBV7-9 and TRBJ2-3; 10 positions match TRBD1. The CDR3 contains 16 residues. After removal of 2 bases from V and 4 bases from J, the junction contained 6 bases not matched to a gene. Germline-derived CDR1 and CDR2 are SEHNR and FQNEAQ (reference sequence). The CDR3 sequence is CASSLSDRGDPDTQYF. CDR3 nucleotide sequence: TGTGCCAGCAGCTTATCGGACAGGGGGGACCCAGATACGCAGTATTTT.

The chain joins TRBV3-1 (or the pseudogene TRBV3-2) to TRBJ2-2; D gene uncertain. CDR3 length: 12 residues. Germline CDR1 LGHDT, CDR2 YNNKEL (reference sequence). The V end was cut by 3 bases, the J end by 12 bases, with 11 bases between. This CDR3 reads CASSHERRKLFF. DNA for the CDR3: TGTGCCAGCAGCCACGAGAGGCGGAAGCTGTTTTTT.

The CDR3 DNA follows: TGTGCCAGCAGCCGCCAAACGATCAGGGTGGATTCACCCCTCCACTTT. Amino acids: CASSRQTIRVDSPLHF. The V and J genes are TRBV3-1 (or the pseudogene TRBV3-2) and TRBJ1-6; D may be TRBD1 (5 bases). Germline values: CDR1 LGHDT, CDR2 YNNKEL (reference sequence). This CDR3 is 16 amino acids long. With 4 bases removed from V and 8 bases from J, the gap between germline ends came to 18 bases.

The chain uses TRBV9 and TRBJ1-1; D gene unclear. Germline V gives CDR1 SGDLS, CDR2 YYNGEE. Trimming shortened V by 1 base and J by 5 bases, and 9 bases separated the two germline ends. CDR3 size: 13 residues. The CDR3 loop is CASSVYSGTEAFF. The CDR3 bases are TGTGCCAGCAGCGTATATTCGGGTACTGAAGCTTTCTTT.

V is TRBV19 and J is TRBJ1-2; 7 nucleotides match TRBD1. The CDR3 spans 16 residues. V trimming: 4 bases; J trimming: 3 bases; junction bases outside the gene matches: 11. CDR1 and CDR2 (germline): LNHDA, SQIVND (reference sequence). For the CDR3, the DNA is TGTGCCAGTAGTAACCTCAAACAGGGGTATGACTATGGCTACACCTTC. This codes for CASSNLKQGYDYGYTF. Full variable domain (rest looked up from reference TRBV19 and TRBJ1-2): DGGITQSPKYLFRKEGQNVTLSCEQNLNHDAMYWYRQDPGQGLRLIYYSQIVNDFQKGDIAEGYSVSREKKESFPLTVTSAQKNPTAFYLCASSNLKQGYDYGYTFGSGTRLTVV.

The CDR3 nucleotides read TGTGCCAGCGGGGGGGCGGGACAGGGAGTAGGAGTTGAGAACTATGGCTACACCTTC. It translates to CASGGAGQGVGVENYGYTF. This sequence joins TRBV2 and TRBJ1-2; 9 nucleotides align to TRBD1. The ends lost 8 bases at V and 2 bases at J; junction bases unmatched: 21. Germline V gene data show CDR1 as SNHLY and CDR2 as FYNNEI. The CDR3 length is 19 residues.

The chain carries TRBV7-9 and TRBJ1-4; D gene unclear. The CDR3 has 12 residues. V shed 2 bases and J shed 8 bases, with 6 bases lying between them. Germline V gives CDR1 SEHNR, CDR2 FQNEAQ (reference sequence). Written as DNA, the CDR3 is TGTGCCAGCAGCTTAAGTGGCGAAAAACTGTTTTTT. Encoded protein: CASSLSGEKLFF.

The chain combines TRBV3-1 (or the pseudogene TRBV3-2) with TRBJ2-1, with 13 bases lining up with TRBD2. Germline lookup yields CDR1 LGHDT and CDR2 YNNKEL (reference sequence). Trimming removed 4 bases from V and 5 bases from J; junction bases left unmatched: 5. This CDR3 comprises 16 residues. The CDR3 DNA follows: TGTGCCAGCAGCCCCCCCGGGACTAGCGGGGACAATGAGCAGTTCTTC. This gives the protein CASSPPGTSGDNEQFF.

The genes are TRBV7-6 and TRBJ1-6; D is uncertain. This CDR3 contains 15 residues. With 3 bases removed from V and 2 bases from J, the gap between germline ends came to 8 bases. The germline V gene encodes CDR1 SGHVS and CDR2 FNYEAQ. In DNA form, the CDR3 reads TGTGCCAGCAGCTTGTCTGGGCCCTATAATTCACCCCTCCACTTT. The encoded protein is CASSLSGPYNSPLHF.